The 23 T cell receptor beta chains presented below share a single source sample, sequenced in a study of human T cells and chemical hapten exposure. Indicated time point: pre-sensitization, week 0. Treatment: therapeutic diphenylcyclopropenone sensitization with weekly scalp DPC. One entry per CDR3 protein results from TCRdb running MiXCR on the RACE reads. The sample holds 45,000 to 65,000 distinct CDR3 sequences, more than 8% seen once. The source was whole blood, collected in connection with sensitization to the hapten diphenylcyclopropenone (DPC). The source is a man aged 35-49 years with alopecia areata. Some clones in this sample may be carry-over from other donors' samples.

This clonotype occurred a few times. For the CDR3, the DNA is TGTGCCAGCAGCTCCCAAAGGTATGGCGAGCAGTACTTC. Protein: CASSSQRYGEQYF. The chain links TRBV7-2 to TRBJ2-7; unclear D gene. The CDR3 is 13 amino acids. Trimming removed 4 bases at V and 6 bases at J, with 13 bases between. Germline CDR1 and CDR2: SGHTA and FQGNSA.

This clonotype was seen repeatedly, ten times or more. The chain couples TRBV6-5 to TRBJ2-1; 7 bases are shared with TRBD2. The junction had 12 bases not matched to a gene; V was cut back by 6 bases and J by 7 bases. In germline, CDR1 is MNHEY, CDR2 SVGAGI. CDR3 length: 15 residues. CDR3 amino acids: CASSQRDSWRNEQFF. The CDR3 nucleotides are TGTGCCAGCAGCCAGCGGGACTCTTGGCGGAATGAGCAGTTCTTC.

The chain uses TRBV28 and TRBJ2-7; D is possibly TRBD2 (6 bases). Germline assignment: CDR1 MDHEN and CDR2 SYDVKM. The V gene lost 6 bases and the J gene lost 0 bases, with 15 bases spanning the gap. The CDR3 spans 15 residues. The CDR3 nucleotides are TGTGCCAGCAGCCCCCTAGTGGGGGGCTCCTACGAGCAGTACTTC. Residues: CASSPLVGGSYEQYF.

The J gene is TRBJ2-5, the V gene TRBV5-5; D not certain. The CDR3 is 15 amino acids. Trimming left V 4 bases short and J 5 bases short, with 18 bases between. The germline CDR1 and CDR2 sequences are SGHKS and YYEKEE (reference sequence). CDR3 region: CASSRGTVEDETQYF. Here the CDR3 DNA reads TGTGCCAGCAGCAGAGGAACCGTTGAGGATGAGACCCAGTACTTC.

J is TRBJ2-1 and V is TRBV2; 7 bases are a match to TRBD1. CDR3 length: 12 residues. V lost 6 bases to trimming and J lost 9 bases; unmatched junction nucleotides: 5. In germline, CDR1 is SNHLY, CDR2 FYNNEI. CDR3 DNA: TGTGCCAGCAGCGACAGGGCTACTGAGCAGTTCTTC. Amino acid sequence: CASSDRATEQFF. Full variable domain (remainder filled in from reference TRBV2 and TRBJ2-1): EPEVTQTPSHQVTQMGQEVILRCVPISNHLYFYWYRQILGQKVEFLVSFYNNEISEKSEIFDDQFSVERPDGSNFTLKIRSTKLEDSAMYFCASSDRATEQFFGPGTRLTVL.

This clonotype was seen a few times. The chain combines TRBV13 with TRBJ2-6, with 10 nucleotides matching TRBD1. The germline gives CDR1 PRHDT, CDR2 FYEKMQ (reference sequence). This CDR3 has 16 amino acids. With 5 bases clipped from V and 2 bases from J, the junction kept 3 bases outside the gene matches. CDR3 sequence reads: CASSPTGGTGANVLTF. DNA of the CDR3: TGTGCCAGCAGCCCGACAGGGGGCACTGGGGCCAACGTCCTGACTTTC.

The chain joins TRBV4-3 to TRBJ2-7; no reliable D call. Germline-derived CDR1 and CDR2 are LGHNA and YSLEER. The CDR3 has 16 residues. Trimming pared 0 bases from V and 6 bases from J, leaving 18 bases between. DNA of the CDR3: TGCGCCAGCAGCCAAGATTTTCGCCAGAGTGGGCGCGAGCAGTACTTC. Translated: CASSQDFRQSGREQYF.

This clonotype has a handful of counts. This rearrangement joins TRBV5-1 to TRBJ1-4; D gene uncertain. The length of the CDR3 is 13 residues. The germline V and J ends were trimmed by 6 bases and 8 bases, with 14 bases remaining between them. Per germline, CDR1 SGHRS and CDR2 YFSETQ. This CDR3 is CASNGGGKEKLFF. The DNA of the CDR3 is TGCGCCAGCAACGGCGGAGGAAAAGAAAAACTGTTTTTT. The whole variable domain, filled in from reference TRBV5-1 and TRBJ1-4, reads KAGVTQTPRYLIKTRGQQVTLSCSPISGHRSVSWYQQTPGQGLQFLFEYFSETQRNKGNFPGRFSGRQFSNSRSEMNVSTLELGDSALYLCASNGGGKEKLFFGSGTQLSVL.

The chain couples TRBV12-3 or TRBV12-4 to TRBJ2-5; D perhaps matches TRBD1 (5 bases). This CDR3 is 13 amino acids long. Deletions cut 7 bases from V and 2 bases from J, with 11 bases between. CDR3 loop: CASTPTVQETQYF. For the CDR3, the DNA is TGTGCCAGCACCCCGACAGTACAAGAGACCCAGTACTTC.

Many counts were recorded for this clonotype. The genes are TRBV7-8 and TRBJ2-7; D unresolved. Germline V gene lookup returns CDR1 SGHVS and CDR2 FQNEAQ. Trimming stripped 1 base from V and 1 base from J, with 8 bases between. The CDR3 covers 14 residues. The CDR3 loop is CASSLEADSYEQYF. CDR3 coding DNA: TGTGCCAGCAGCTTAGAGGCCGATTCCTACGAGCAGTACTTC.

The table lists this clonotype with many counts. The V call is TRBV3-1, the J call TRBJ2-1; 14 nucleotides line up with TRBD2. Trimming removed 4 bases from V and 10 bases from J; junction bases left unmatched: 9. Germline CDR1 is LGHDT and CDR2 is YNNKEL (reference sequence). The CDR3 spans 16 residues. CDR3 protein: CASSLIGTSGSGEQFF. CDR3 nucleotide sequence: TGTGCCAGCAGCCTCATTGGGACTAGCGGGAGTGGGGAGCAGTTCTTC.

This clonotype has only a few counts. The V gene is TRBV20-1, the J gene TRBJ1-5, with a tentative D call TRBD1 (6 bases). The CDR3 totals 17 residues. The germline CDR1 and CDR2 sequences are DFQATT and SNEGSKA (reference sequence). V lost 6 bases and J lost 4, with 25 bases in between. The CDR3 nucleotides are TGCAGTGCAGAGGGGGATGGGTCAAGTATTGGGAATCAGCCCCAGCATTTT. Translation: CSAEGDGSSIGNQPQHF.

The V and J genes are TRBV11-2 and TRBJ2-7, with 9 bases aligning to TRBD2. V shed 5 bases, J shed 4 bases, and the junction held 6 bases outside the gene matches. CDR3 length: 14 amino acids. CDR1 and CDR2 (germline): SGHAT, FQNNGV. The CDR3 sequence: CASSPLAGGYEQYF. The CDR3 bases are TGTGCCAGCAGCCCACTAGCGGGTGGGTACGAGCAGTACTTC.

This clonotype was counted many times. DNA for the CDR3: TGTGCCAGCAGCTTGGTTTTGGTGAAGGCCGGGGAGCTGTTTTTT. This codes for CASSLVLVKAGELFF. The rearrangement joins TRBV5-5 to TRBJ2-2; D not certain. In germline, CDR1 is SGHKS, CDR2 YYEKEE (reference sequence). V lost 0 bases and J 6 bases, leaving 12 bases between the germline ends. This CDR3 is built from 15 residues.

This rearrangement joins TRBV5-1 to TRBJ2-1, with TRBD2 matching over 13 bases. The trim removed 2 bases at V and 3 bases at J, leaving 5 bases unmatched. This CDR3 has 17 residues. CDR1 and CDR2 (germline): SGHRS, YFSETQ. CDR3 loop: CASSFVGLAGVYNEQFF. For the CDR3, the DNA is TGCGCCAGCAGCTTCGTAGGACTAGCGGGAGTCTACAATGAGCAGTTCTTC.

This clonotype has ten or more counts. The chain couples TRBV12-3 or TRBV12-4 to TRBJ2-7; D perhaps matches TRBD1 (5 bases). The CDR3 length is 13 residues. V gave up 5 bases and J gave up 10 bases, with 18 bases separating them. CDR3 sequence: CASSPYVPGAQYF. CDR3 nucleotide sequence: TGTGCCAGCAGTCCCTATGTCCCTGGGGCTCAGTACTTC.

This clonotype was seen repeatedly, ten times or more. This chain joins TRBV20-1 and TRBJ2-3; TRBD2 matches 12 bases. This CDR3 comprises 18 residues. Trimming removed 5 bases from V and 4 bases from J; junction bases left unmatched: 16. Germline V lookup: CDR1 DFQATT, CDR2 SNEGSKA (reference sequence). This chain's CDR3 is CSAPNYLTSGSSADTQYF. The CDR3 DNA reads TGCAGTGCTCCTAACTACTTGACTAGCGGGAGTTCTGCAGATACGCAGTATTTT.

This clonotype occurred a few times. The chain has TRBV5-1 and TRBJ1-1, with 7 bases matching TRBD1. V shed 0 bases, J shed 3 bases, and the junction held 5 bases outside the gene matches. Germline CDR1 reads SGHRS; CDR2 reads YFSETQ. The CDR3 covers 15 residues. The CDR3 region has the DNA TGCGCCAGCAGCTTGGACAGGGGAGACTACACTGAAGCTTTCTTT. This encodes CASSLDRGDYTEAFF.

This clonotype was recorded a few times. This chain links TRBV3-1 with TRBJ2-1; 8 bases fit TRBD1. V lost 3 bases and J lost 11; bases outside the gene matches: 9. CDR1 is LGHDT, CDR2 YNNKEL, per germline (reference sequence). The CDR3 is 14 residues long. The CDR3 region is CASSHPRTGTQQFF. The CDR3 DNA is TGTGCCAGCAGCCACCCCCGGACAGGGACCCAGCAGTTCTTC.

The chain combines TRBV19 with TRBJ1-4; D is uncertain. The germline V gene encodes CDR1 LNHDA and CDR2 SQIVND (reference sequence). CDR3 length equals 13 residues. Trimming took 11 bases from V and 7 from J, leaving 17 bases between them. The chain's CDR3 is CAAQHRNGEKLFF. The CDR3 DNA follows: TGTGCCGCCCAACACCGGAACGGTGAAAAACTGTTTTTT.

The rearrangement links TRBV12-3 or TRBV12-4 to TRBJ2-1; TRBD2 is a possible D gene (6 bases). Trimming stripped 2 bases from V and 2 bases from J, with 10 bases between. This CDR3 has 15 amino acids. The CDR3 sequence: CASSLPGGAYNEQFF. The CDR3 coding sequence is TGTGCCAGCAGTTTACCCGGGGGTGCCTACAATGAGCAGTTCTTC.

This clonotype appeared many times. This rearrangement joins TRBV15 to TRBJ1-3; D is ambiguous. This CDR3 has 15 residues. The V end lost 0 bases, the J end lost 0 bases, and 6 bases lay between the germline ends. CDR1 is LNHNV and CDR2 is YYDKDF in the germline V gene (reference sequence). The CDR3: CATSRDAVSGNTIYF. In DNA form, the CDR3 reads TGTGCCACCAGCAGAGATGCAGTCTCTGGAAACACCATATATTTT.

Only a few counts were recorded for this clonotype. The chain uses TRBV3-1 and TRBJ2-7, with 10 positions matching TRBD2. The CDR3 extends over 17 amino acids. Germline V lookup: CDR1 LGHDT, CDR2 YNNKEL (reference sequence). Trimming cost V 4 bases and J 3 bases; bases outside gene matches: 12. The CDR3, as DNA: TGTGCCAGCAGCCTAAGACCTTTAGCGGGAGGTTTCTACGAGCAGTACTTC. Residues: CASSLRPLAGGFYEQYF.